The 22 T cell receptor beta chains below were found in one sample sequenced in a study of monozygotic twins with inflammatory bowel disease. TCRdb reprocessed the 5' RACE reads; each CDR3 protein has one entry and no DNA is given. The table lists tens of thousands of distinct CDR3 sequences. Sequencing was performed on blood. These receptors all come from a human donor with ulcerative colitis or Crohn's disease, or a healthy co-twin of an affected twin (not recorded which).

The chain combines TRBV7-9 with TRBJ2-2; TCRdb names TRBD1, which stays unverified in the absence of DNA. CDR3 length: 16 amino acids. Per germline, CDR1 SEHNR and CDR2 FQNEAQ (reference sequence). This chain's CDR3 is CASSGGRTANTGELFF. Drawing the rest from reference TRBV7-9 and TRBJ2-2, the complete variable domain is DTGVSQNPRHKITKRGQNVTFRCDPISEHNRLYWYRQTLGQGPEFLTYFQNEAQLEKSRLLSDRFSAERPKGSFSTLEIQRTEQGDSAMYLCASSGGRTANTGELFFGEGSRLTVL.

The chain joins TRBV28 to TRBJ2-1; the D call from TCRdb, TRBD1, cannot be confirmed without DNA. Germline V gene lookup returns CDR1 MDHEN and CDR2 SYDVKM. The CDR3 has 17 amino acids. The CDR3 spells CASSFPRGDWAYNEQFF.

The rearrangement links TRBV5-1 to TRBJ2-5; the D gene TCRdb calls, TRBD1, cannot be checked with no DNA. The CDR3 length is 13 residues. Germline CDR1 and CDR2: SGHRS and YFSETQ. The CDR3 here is CASRFGQGETQYF.

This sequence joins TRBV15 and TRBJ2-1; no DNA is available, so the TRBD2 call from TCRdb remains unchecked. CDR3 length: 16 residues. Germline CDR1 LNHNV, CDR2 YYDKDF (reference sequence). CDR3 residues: CATSVAGGPLMNEQFF.

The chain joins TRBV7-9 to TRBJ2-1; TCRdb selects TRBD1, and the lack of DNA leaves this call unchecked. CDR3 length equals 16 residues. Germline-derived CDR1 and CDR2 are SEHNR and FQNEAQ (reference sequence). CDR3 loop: CASSPLRVSPYNEQFF.

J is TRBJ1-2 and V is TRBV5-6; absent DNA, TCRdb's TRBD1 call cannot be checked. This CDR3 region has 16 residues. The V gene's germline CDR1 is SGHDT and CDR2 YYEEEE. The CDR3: CASSLGPSGGFYGYTF.

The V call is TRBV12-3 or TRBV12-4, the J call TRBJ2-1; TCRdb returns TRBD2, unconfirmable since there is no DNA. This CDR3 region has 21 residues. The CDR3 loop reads CASSLGTSGGFSYSSYNEQFF.

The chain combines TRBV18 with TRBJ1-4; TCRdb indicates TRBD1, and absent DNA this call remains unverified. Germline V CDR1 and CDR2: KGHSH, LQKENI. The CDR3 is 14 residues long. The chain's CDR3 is CASSPQGTGEKLFF. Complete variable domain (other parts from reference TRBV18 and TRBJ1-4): NAGVMQNPRHLVRRRGQEARLRCSPMKGHSHVYWYRQLPEEGLKFMVYLQKENIIDESGMPKERFSAEFPKEGPSILRIQQVVRGDSAAYFCASSPQGTGEKLFFGSGTQLSVL.

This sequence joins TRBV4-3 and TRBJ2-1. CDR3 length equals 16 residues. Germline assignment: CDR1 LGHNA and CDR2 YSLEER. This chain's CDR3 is CASSQGGGSSYNEQFF.

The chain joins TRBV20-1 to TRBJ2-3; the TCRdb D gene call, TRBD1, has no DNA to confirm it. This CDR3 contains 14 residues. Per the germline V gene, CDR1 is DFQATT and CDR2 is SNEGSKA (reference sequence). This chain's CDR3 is CSAYGTEITDTQYF.

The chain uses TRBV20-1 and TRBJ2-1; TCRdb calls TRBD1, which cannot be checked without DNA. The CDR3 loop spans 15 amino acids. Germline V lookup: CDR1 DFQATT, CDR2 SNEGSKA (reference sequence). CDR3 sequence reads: CSAAWDRSTLNEQFF.

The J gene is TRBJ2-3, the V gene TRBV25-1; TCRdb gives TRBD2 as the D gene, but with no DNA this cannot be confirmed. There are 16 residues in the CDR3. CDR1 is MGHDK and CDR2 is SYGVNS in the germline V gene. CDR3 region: CASSPATSGGAYTQYF.

The CDR3 reads CAWRGGDRNTGELFF. The rearrangement links TRBV30 to TRBJ2-2; no DNA is available, so the TRBD1 call from TCRdb remains unchecked. The CDR3 extends over 15 amino acids. CDR1 GTSNPN and CDR2 SVGIG come from the germline V gene (reference sequence).

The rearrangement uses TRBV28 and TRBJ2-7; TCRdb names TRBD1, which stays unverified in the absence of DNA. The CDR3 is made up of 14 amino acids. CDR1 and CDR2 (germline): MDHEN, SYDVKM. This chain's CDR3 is CASRPGVGSYEQYF.

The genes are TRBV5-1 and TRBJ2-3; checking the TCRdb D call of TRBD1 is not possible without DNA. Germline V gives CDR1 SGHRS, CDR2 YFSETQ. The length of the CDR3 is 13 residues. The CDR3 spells CASSLAPGDTQYF.

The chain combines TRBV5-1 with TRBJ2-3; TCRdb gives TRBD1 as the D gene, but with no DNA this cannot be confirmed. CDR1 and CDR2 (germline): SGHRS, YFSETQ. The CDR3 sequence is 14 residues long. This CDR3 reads CASSRSGGKDTQYF.

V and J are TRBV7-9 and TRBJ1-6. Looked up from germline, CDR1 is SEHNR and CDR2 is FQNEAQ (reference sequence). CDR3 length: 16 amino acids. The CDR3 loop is CASSLAESSYNSPLHF.

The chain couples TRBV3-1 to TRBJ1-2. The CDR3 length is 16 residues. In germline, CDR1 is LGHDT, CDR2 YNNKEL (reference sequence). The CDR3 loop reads CASSQDRDKPRDGYTF. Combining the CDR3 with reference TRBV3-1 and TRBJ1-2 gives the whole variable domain DTAVSQTPKYLVTQMGNDKSIKCEQNLGHDTMYWYKQDSKKFLKIMFSYNNKELIINETVPNRFSPKSPDKAHLNLHINSLELGDSAVYFCASSQDRDKPRDGYTFGSGTRLTVV.

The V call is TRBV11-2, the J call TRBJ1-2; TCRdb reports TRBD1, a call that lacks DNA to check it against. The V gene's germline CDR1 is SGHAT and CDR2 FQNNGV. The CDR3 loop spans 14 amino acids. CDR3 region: CASSLSTGGYGYTF.

CDR3: CASSSRPGTGFNTEAFF. The chain links TRBV19 to TRBJ1-1; TCRdb gives TRBD1 as the D gene, but with no DNA this cannot be confirmed. Germline-derived CDR1 and CDR2 are LNHDA and SQIVND (reference sequence). This CDR3 comprises 17 residues.

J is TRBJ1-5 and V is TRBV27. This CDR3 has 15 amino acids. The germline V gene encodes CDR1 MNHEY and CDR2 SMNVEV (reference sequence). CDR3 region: CASSDRQGRAQPQHF.

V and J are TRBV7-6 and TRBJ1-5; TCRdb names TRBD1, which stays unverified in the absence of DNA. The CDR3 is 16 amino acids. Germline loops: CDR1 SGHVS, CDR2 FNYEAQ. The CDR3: CASSLGGGRGRQPQHF. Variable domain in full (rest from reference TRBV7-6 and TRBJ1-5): GAGVSQSPRYKVTKRGQDVALRCDPISGHVSLYWYRQALGQGPEFLTYFNYEAQQDKSGLPNDRFSAERPEGSISTLTIQRTEQRDSAMYRCASSLGGGRGRQPQHFGDGTRLSIL.